A single T cell receptor beta chain is shown here with its context. Germline V gene lookup returns CDR1 SNHLY and CDR2 FYNNEI. The CDR3 is made up of 15 amino acids. V gave up 5 bases and J gave up 3 bases, with 13 bases separating them. This sample is drawn from a study of OX40 agonist ivuxolimab in advanced cancers. Libraries were prepared by immunoSEQ multiplex PCR; TCRdb keeps only in-frame clonotypes and omits some of them. Among fewer than 50,000 clones listed, about 90% were seen once. This sequence was found in an adult with an advanced solid tumor such as melanoma, head and neck, liver or kidney cancer. The rearrangement uses TRBV2 and TRBJ2-2, with D hard to call. The starting material was CD4+ or CD8+ T cells sorted from blood, obtained in a trial of the OX40 agonist ivuxolimab. The CDR3 nucleotides read TGTGCCAGCAGTACAACTCTTAAGGACACCGGGGAGCTGTTTTTT. This sequence encodes CASSTTLKDTGELFF.